Listed here is a single T cell receptor (beta chain). This clone has only one observation. No antigen is known for it. No much larger clone is present one base from it, and per-base qualities are unavailable. V sheds 3 bases and J sheds 3 bases, leaving 8 bases between their ends. From a lookup of the germline V gene, CDR1 and CDR2 are ENHRY and SYGVKD. The CDR3 has 13 amino acids, counting the end cysteine and phenylalanine. The only DNA kept is the CDR3, 39 bases in frame from the first base. No immune events such as infections were documented for the healthy donors during the collection period. Healthy-donor blood repertoires served as a training cohort to calibrate time-dependent variance in a beta-binomial model of T-cell clone differential abundance. There were around ten healthy donors in the training cohort, of whom 3 were female and 7 were male. An age range of about 29 to 65 years, with an average of about 45 years, was recorded for the donors. Obtained from a commercial supplier, whole blood was collected from each healthy donor at three time points set about 2 weeks apart. For immunosequencing, genomic DNA was extracted from whole blood that had not been sorted.

The data belong to a study of identifying expanded T cells in peripheral blood (dated by TCRdb to about 2019). About the investigation overall: Four technical replicates, made by sequencing separate aliquots from the same pool of genomic DNA, were compared pairwise. Overall study results and their limits: Between technical replicates the binomial model flagged about 1.2 differentially abundant clones, whereas over about 2 weeks the binomial model flagged about 15 and over four weeks approximately 20. For all healthy donors, the variance in clone template counts between roughly 2-week samples rose significantly as total template count increased. The authors expected that over much longer intervals, such as months to years, biological variance in healthy repertoires might increase even further. Across all healthy-donor time intervals, the beta-binomial model significantly lowered both the number of clones called differentially abundant and the false-positive rate.

TCRbeta CDR3 regions were profiled with the immunoSEQ Assay using bias-controlled multiplex PCR amplification of genomic DNA. Regarding the original processing steps: The absolute abundance of each unique TCRbeta CDR3 region was quantified after sequences were collapsed and filtered. Differential abundance was tested with a binomial (Fisher-equivalent) model and with a beta-binomial model adding time-dependent variance fitted from healthy donors. Any clone with fewer than 5 combined templates was excluded, and a clone was called differentially abundant if its Benjamini-Hochberg FDR was below 0.01. Using the form v = (b*log(k)+a)^2, the beta-binomial variance was modeled as a function of the total template count across the two samples. Not all clones reach the TCRdb copy of this immuneACCESS table, which keeps in-frame sequences only. Checked studies attribute under half of the gap to unresolved V genes and leave the rest unexplained. The V and J calls and clone size were taken over from that table, and D and trimming were inferred from the DNA. This sample lists over 90,000 clones; approximately 90% were detected once. The ten largest account for around an eighth of the sample.

The sequenced sample was blood. The chain couples TRBV10-3 to TRBJ1-1; the D region possibly corresponds to TRBD1 (6 bases align). The TCR sequence derives from a person aged 18 to 75 in good health. The sequence in DNA is TGTGCCATCAGTGATAGGGGGGACACTGAAGCTTTCTTT. It is translated as CAISDRGDTEAFF.